The 14 T cell receptor beta chains below all came from one sample that was sequenced in a study of T-cell memory formation after mild COVID-19 (dated by TCRdb to 2020 to 2023). Library preparation used 5' RACE. Instrument on record: Illumina NovaSeq 6000. TCRdb took the public reads, trimmed them with fastp at Q25, ran MiXCR for clone calling and kept in-frame beta chains. Rows with a matching CDR3 protein are joined into one entry that keeps the most common DNA and genes. A total of under 300,000 distinct CDR3 sequences appear in this sample, 7.5% to 10% of them only once. The ten top clones hold roughly a fifth of the sample. The source material was PBMCs or a T cell subset sorted from them (not recorded which). The receptors were sampled from a man aged 18-30 years who had mild COVID-19 (a few samples of this study predate the infection). The sample titles of this study are shuffled in the database, so cell type and time point are left out; the donor was told from shared clones.

Many counts were recorded for this clonotype. The chain carries TRBV7-2 and TRBJ2-7; D possibly corresponds to TRBD2 (5 bases). Germline CDR1 SGHTA, CDR2 FQGNSA. Trimming left V 5 bases short and J 4 bases short, with 15 bases between. The CDR3 is 14 residues long. CDR3: CASSAASSWYEQYF. The CDR3 nucleotides read TGTGCCAGCAGCGCTGCTAGCAGTTGGTACGAGCAGTACTTC.

This clonotype was seen a handful of times. The V and J genes are TRBV4-3 and TRBJ2-5; D uncertain. This CDR3 has 15 amino acids. Germline V gene data show CDR1 as LGHNA and CDR2 as YSLEER. Trimming pared 0 bases from V and 3 bases from J, leaving 11 bases between. The CDR3 DNA follows: TGCGCCAGCAGCCAAGACTTCGCCAGAAAAGAGACCCAGTACTTC. It specifies CASSQDFARKETQYF.

V is TRBV7-9 and J is TRBJ2-3; 15 bases agree with TRBD2. From germline, CDR1 is SEHNR and CDR2 FQNEAQ (reference sequence). V trimming: 5 bases; J trimming: 6 bases; junction bases outside the gene matches: 6. CDR3 length equals 16 residues. The CDR3 DNA follows: TGTGCCAGCAGCGGCGGGACTAGCGGGGGGCGGGATACGCAGTATTTT. This translates into CASSGGTSGGRDTQYF.

This chain joins TRBV5-4 and TRBJ1-1; D not resolved. The V end was cut by 5 bases, the J end by 1 base, with 12 bases between. The CDR3 extends over 14 amino acids. Looked up from germline, CDR1 is SGHNT and CDR2 is YYREEE (reference sequence). The CDR3 loop reads CASSLPLGNTEAFF. The DNA for the CDR3 is TGTGCCAGCAGTTTACCCCTGGGGAACACTGAAGCTTTCTTT.

The chain recombines TRBV10-3 with TRBJ2-1, with D possibly being TRBD2 (6 bases). Germline values: CDR1 ENHRY, CDR2 SYGVKD. The CDR3 is 17 residues long. Trimming removed 4 bases from V and 7 bases from J, with 23 bases in between. CDR3 sequence (DNA): TGTGCCATCAGTGCGGACCCCTTCTCGGCTAGCGAGAATGAGCAGTTCTTC. Amino acids: CAISADPFSASENEQFF.

J is TRBJ2-2 and V is TRBV13; TRBD1 agrees at 7 bases. The CDR3 contains 15 residues. Per the germline V gene, CDR1 is PRHDT and CDR2 is FYEKMQ (reference sequence). The ends lost 6 bases at V and 1 base at J; junction bases unmatched: 5. CDR3 protein: CASRRWTGNTGELFF. The DNA for the CDR3 is TGTGCCAGCAGACGCTGGACAGGGAACACCGGGGAGCTGTTTTTT. The whole variable domain, filled in from reference TRBV13 and TRBJ2-2, reads AAGVIQSPRHLIKEKRETATLKCYPIPRHDTVYWYQQGPGQDPQFLISFYEKMQSDKGSIPDRFSAQQFSDYHSELNMSSLELGDSALYFCASRRWTGNTGELFFGEGSRLTVL.

This chain connects TRBV2 to TRBJ2-7; D remains unclear. The germline CDR1 and CDR2 sequences are SNHLY and FYNNEI. CDR3 length: 13 residues. V lost 2 bases and J lost 6, with 11 bases in between. Here the CDR3 reads CASSEWGGGEQYF. In DNA, the CDR3 is TGTGCCAGCAGTGAATGGGGTGGCGGCGAGCAGTACTTC.

The J gene is TRBJ2-1, the V gene TRBV7-2; TRBD2 might be the D (7 bases). The germline V gene encodes CDR1 SGHTA and CDR2 FQGNSA. The length of the CDR3 is 14 residues. Deletions cut 7 bases from V and 5 bases from J, with 15 bases between. This chain's CDR3 is CASTPGGSNNEQFF. For the CDR3, the DNA is TGTGCCAGCACCCCGGGGGGCTCAAACAATGAGCAGTTCTTC.

The V and J genes are TRBV2 and TRBJ2-5, with 10 bases fitting TRBD1. This CDR3 spans 14 amino acids. The V segment lost 5 bases and the J segment 7 bases; nucleotides outside the gene matches: 7. Per germline, CDR1 SNHLY and CDR2 FYNNEI. CDR3 residues: CASSQPGQGSTQYF. In DNA, the CDR3 is TGTGCCAGCAGTCAGCCGGGACAGGGGTCGACCCAGTACTTC.

This clonotype was found a few times. The chain joins TRBV4-1 to TRBJ2-7; 7 nucleotides line up with TRBD1. V was clipped by 2 bases and J by 1 base; unmatched bases: 2. Germline values: CDR1 MGHRA, CDR2 YSYEKL. The CDR3 has 14 residues. The CDR3 region has the DNA TGCGCCAGCAGCCAACGGACAGGTTCCTACGAGCAGTACTTC. Amino acids: CASSQRTGSYEQYF.

The sample holds a few counts of this clonotype. J is TRBJ2-1 and V is TRBV6-2 or TRBV6-3; D call uncertain. The V and J ends lost 5 bases and 8 bases respectively, with 13 bases between them. There are 13 residues in the CDR3. The germline V gene encodes CDR1 MNHEY and CDR2 SVGEGT. CDR3 nucleotides: TGTGCCAGCAGTACTCGCCCCCACGATGAGCAGTTCTTC. Amino acid sequence: CASSTRPHDEQFF.

This clonotype showed up just a few times. This chain connects TRBV11-2 to TRBJ2-6; D is uncertain. This CDR3 comprises 16 residues. Looked up from germline, CDR1 is SGHAT and CDR2 is FQNNGV. V shed 5 bases and J shed 0 bases, with 11 bases lying between them. The CDR3 sequence: CASSLGRGSGANVLTF. The DNA of the CDR3 is TGTGCCAGCAGCCTGGGCAGAGGCTCTGGGGCCAACGTCCTGACTTTC.

This clonotype was recorded only once. The CDR3 spells CASSRRGDLSNQPQHF. The CDR3 bases are TGTGCCAGCAGCCGCCGGGGAGACCTTAGCAATCAGCCCCAGCATTTT. The V gene is TRBV27, the J gene TRBJ1-5; D call uncertain. CDR1 is MNHEY, CDR2 SMNVEV, per germline (reference sequence). This CDR3 comprises 16 residues. V was clipped by 6 bases and J by 0 bases, with 15 bases between them.

J is TRBJ2-3 and V is TRBV9; D may be TRBD1 or TRBD2 (5 bases each). There are 14 residues in the CDR3. From germline, CDR1 is SGDLS and CDR2 YYNGEE. Trimming pared 4 bases from V and 5 bases from J, leaving 14 bases between. CDR3 in DNA: TGTGCCAGCAGCCTTGCCGGGACGAAAGATACGCAGTATTTT. As protein: CASSLAGTKDTQYF.